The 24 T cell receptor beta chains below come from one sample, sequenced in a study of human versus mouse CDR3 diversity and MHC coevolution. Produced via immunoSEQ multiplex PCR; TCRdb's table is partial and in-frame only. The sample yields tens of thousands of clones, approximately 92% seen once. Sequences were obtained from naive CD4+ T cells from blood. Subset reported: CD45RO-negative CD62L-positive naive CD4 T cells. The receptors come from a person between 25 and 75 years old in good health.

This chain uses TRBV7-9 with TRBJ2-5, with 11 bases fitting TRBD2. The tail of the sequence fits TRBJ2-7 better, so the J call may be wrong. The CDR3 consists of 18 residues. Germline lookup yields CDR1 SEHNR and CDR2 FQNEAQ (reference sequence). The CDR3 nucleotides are TGTGCCAGCAGCTTAATGACTAGCGGGGTGGTCCCGAGCTACGAGCAGTACTTC. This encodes CASSLMTSGVVPSYEQYF.

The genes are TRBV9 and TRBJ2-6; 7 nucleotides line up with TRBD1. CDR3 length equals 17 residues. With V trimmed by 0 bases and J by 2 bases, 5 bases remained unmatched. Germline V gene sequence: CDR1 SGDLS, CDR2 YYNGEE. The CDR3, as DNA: TGTGCCAGCAGCGTAGATTTAGGGGGCCCTGGGGCCAACGTCCTGACTTTC. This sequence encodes CASSVDLGGPGANVLTF. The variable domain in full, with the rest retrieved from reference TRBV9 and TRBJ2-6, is DSGVTQTPKHLITATGQRVTLRCSPRSGDLSVYWYQQSLDQGLQFLIQYYNGEERAKGNILERFSAQQFPDLHSELNLSSLELGDSALYFCASSVDLGGPGANVLTFGAGSRLTVL.

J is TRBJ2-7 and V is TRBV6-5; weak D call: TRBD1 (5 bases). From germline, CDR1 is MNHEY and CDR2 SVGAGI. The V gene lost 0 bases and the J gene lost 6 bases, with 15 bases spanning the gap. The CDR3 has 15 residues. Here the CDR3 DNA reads TGTGCCAGCAGTTACTCGAGTGGGGCCCCCCGCGAGCAGTACTTC. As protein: CASSYSSGAPREQYF.

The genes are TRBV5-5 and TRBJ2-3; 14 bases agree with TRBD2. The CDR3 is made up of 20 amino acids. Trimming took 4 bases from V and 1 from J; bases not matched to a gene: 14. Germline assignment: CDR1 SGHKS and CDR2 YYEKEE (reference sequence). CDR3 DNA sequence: TGTGCCAGCAGCCCCCGCGGGGGGACTAGCGGGAGCGGGGGCACAGATACGCAGTATTTT. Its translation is CASSPRGGTSGSGGTDTQYF.

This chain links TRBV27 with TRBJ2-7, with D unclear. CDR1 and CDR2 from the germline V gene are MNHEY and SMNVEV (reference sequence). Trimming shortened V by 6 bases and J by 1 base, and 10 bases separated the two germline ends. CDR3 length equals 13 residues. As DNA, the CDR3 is TGTGCCAGCAGCCGCGACGGGTCCTACGAGCAGTACTTC. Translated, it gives CASSRDGSYEQYF.

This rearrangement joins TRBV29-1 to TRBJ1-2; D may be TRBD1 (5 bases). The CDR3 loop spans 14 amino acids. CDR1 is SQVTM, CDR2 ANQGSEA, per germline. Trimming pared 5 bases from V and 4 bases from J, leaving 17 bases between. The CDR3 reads CSVTSHQGSYGYTF. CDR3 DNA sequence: TGCAGCGTTACCTCCCACCAGGGATCCTATGGCTACACCTTC.

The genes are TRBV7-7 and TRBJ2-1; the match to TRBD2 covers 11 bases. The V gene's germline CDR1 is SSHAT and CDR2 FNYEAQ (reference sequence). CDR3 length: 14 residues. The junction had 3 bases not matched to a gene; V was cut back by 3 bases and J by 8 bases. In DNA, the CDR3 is TGTGCCAGCAGCTTGACTAGCGGGAACTATGAGCAGTTCTTC. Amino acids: CASSLTSGNYEQFF.

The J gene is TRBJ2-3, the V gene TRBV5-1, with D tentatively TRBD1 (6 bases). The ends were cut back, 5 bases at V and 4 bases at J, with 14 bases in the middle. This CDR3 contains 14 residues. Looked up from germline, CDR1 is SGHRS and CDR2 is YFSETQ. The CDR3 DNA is TGCGCCAGCAGGACAGGTATGGGCCCAGATACGCAGTATTTT. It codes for CASRTGMGPDTQYF.

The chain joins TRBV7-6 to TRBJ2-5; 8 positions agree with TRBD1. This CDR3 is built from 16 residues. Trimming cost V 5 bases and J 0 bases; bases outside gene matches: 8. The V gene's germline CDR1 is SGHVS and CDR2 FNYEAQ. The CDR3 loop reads CASSLGQGLYQETQYF. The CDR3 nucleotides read TGTGCCAGCAGCCTCGGACAGGGCTTATACCAAGAGACCCAGTACTTC.

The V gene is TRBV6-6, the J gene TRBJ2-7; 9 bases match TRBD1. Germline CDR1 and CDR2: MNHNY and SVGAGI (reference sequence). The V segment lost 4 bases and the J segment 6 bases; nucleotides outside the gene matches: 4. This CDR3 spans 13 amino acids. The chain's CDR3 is CASSFNRGLEQYF. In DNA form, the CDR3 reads TGTGCCAGCAGTTTTAACAGGGGGCTCGAGCAGTACTTC.

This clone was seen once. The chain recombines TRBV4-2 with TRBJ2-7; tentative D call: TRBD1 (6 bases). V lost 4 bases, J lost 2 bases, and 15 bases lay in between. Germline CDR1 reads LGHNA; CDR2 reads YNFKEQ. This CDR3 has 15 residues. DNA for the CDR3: TGTGCCAGCAGCCCGGAGTGGACAGTAACCTACGAGCAGTACTTC. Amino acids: CASSPEWTVTYEQYF.

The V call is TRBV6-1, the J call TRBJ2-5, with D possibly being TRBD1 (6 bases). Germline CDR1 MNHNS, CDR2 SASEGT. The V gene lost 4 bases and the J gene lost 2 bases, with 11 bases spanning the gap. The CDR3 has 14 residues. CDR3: CASSVDSWQETQYF. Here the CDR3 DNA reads TGTGCCAGCAGTGTGGACAGCTGGCAAGAGACCCAGTACTTC.

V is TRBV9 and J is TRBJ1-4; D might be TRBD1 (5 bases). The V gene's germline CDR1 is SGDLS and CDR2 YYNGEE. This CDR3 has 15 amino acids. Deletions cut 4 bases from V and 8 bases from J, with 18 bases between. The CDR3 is CASSIRLGGGEKLFF. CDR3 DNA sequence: TGTGCCAGCAGCATCAGGTTGGGGGGTGGAGAAAAACTGTTTTTT.

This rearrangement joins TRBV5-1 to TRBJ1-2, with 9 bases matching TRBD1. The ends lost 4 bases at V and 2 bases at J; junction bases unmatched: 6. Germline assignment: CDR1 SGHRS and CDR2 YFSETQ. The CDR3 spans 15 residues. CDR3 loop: CASSPGTGLNYGYTF. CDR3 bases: TGCGCCAGCAGCCCCGGGACAGGGTTGAACTATGGCTACACCTTC.

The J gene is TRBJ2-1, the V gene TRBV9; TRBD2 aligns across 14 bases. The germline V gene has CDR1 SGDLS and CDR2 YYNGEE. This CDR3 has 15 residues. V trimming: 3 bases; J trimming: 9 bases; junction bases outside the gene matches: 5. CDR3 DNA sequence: TGTGCCAGCAGCGAGACTAGCGGGAGGGCCGGTGAGCAGTTCTTC. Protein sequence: CASSETSGRAGEQFF.

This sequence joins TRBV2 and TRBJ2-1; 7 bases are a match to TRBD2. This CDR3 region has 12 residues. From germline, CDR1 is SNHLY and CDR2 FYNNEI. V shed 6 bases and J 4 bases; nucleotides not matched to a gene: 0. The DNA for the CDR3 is TGTGCCAGCAGGGGGGGGTACAATGAGCAGTTCTTC. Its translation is CASRGGYNEQFF.

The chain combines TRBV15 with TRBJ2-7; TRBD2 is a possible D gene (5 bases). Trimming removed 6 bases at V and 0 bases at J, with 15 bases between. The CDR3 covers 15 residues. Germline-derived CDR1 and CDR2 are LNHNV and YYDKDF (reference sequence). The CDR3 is CATRMGRGTSYEQYF. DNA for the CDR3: TGTGCCACCAGAATGGGTCGGGGAACCTCCTACGAGCAGTACTTC.

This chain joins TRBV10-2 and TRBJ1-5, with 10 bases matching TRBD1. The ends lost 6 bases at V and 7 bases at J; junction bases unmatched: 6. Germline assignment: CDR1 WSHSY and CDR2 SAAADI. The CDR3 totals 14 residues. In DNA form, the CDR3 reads TGCGCCAGCAGAGGGACAGGGGTCGGCCAGCCCCAGCATTTT. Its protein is CASRGTGVGQPQHF.

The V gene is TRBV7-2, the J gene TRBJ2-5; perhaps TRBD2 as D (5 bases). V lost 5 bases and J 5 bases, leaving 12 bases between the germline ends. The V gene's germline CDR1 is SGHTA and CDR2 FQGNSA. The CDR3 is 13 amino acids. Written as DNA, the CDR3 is TGTGCCAGCAGCCTTGGGGAGCCGGAGACCCAGTACTTC. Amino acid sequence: CASSLGEPETQYF.

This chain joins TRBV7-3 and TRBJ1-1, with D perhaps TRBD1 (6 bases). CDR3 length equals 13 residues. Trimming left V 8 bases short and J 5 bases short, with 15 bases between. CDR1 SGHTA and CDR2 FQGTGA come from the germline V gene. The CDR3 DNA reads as TGTGCCAGCGGTACAGGGATTGGGACTGAAGCTTTCTTT. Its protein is CASGTGIGTEAFF.

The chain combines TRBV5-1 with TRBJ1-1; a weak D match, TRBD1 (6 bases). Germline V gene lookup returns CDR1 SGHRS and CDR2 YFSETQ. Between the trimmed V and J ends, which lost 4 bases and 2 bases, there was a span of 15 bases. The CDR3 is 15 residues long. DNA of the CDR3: TGCGCCAGCAGCCCCTCCGAGGGGGTAAACACTGAAGCTTTCTTT. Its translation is CASSPSEGVNTEAFF.

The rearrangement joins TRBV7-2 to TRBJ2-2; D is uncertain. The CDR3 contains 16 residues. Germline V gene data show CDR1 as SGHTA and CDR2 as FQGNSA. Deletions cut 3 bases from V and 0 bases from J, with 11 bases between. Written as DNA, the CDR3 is TGTGCCAGCAGCTTCTATGCTCCTCCGAACACCGGGGAGCTGTTTTTT. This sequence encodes CASSFYAPPNTGELFF.

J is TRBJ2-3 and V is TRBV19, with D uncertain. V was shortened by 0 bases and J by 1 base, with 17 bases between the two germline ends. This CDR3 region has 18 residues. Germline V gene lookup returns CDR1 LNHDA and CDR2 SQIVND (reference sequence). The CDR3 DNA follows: TGTGCCAGTAGTATAGATCTGAGTGGAGAGCCTCGCACAGATACGCAGTATTTT. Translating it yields CASSIDLSGEPRTDTQYF.

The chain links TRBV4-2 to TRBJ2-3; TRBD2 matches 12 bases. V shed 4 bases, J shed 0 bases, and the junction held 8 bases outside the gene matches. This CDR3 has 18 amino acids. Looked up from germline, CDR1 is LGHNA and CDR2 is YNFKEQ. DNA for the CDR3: TGTGCCAGCAGCCGGCGGCTAGCGGGGGGGGATAGCACAGATACGCAGTATTTT. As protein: CASSRRLAGGDSTDTQYF.